The sequence of this TCR beta chain was determined in a study of T cells in Graves' hyperthyroidism and ophthalmopathy. Study-wide context: Any treatment followed the collection of peripheral blood at initial diagnosis.

In making diagnoses, clinical symptoms, serum thyroxine and TRAb, thyroid ultrasound and orbital computed tomography were all used. PBMCs stemmed from 10 ml fresh peripheral blood. The sample holds many counts of this clonotype. Template material for amplifying TCR beta CDR3 regions consisted of RNA transcripts. RT-PCR in the first round (using the HTBI primer set) targeted the TCR CDR3. TCRdb reprocessed the multiplex PCR reads with MiXCR, giving one entry per CDR3 protein. The sample shows about 400,000 distinct CDR3 sequences, 14% of them seen only once. Germline lookup yields CDR1 LGHDT and CDR2 YNNKEL (reference sequence). The CDR3 runs to 17 residues. Trimming cost V 0 bases and J 2 bases; bases outside gene matches: 2.

The TCR originated in a woman aged 30 to 39 with Graves' ophthalmopathy. The sequenced sample consisted of blood. The V and J genes are TRBV3-1 and TRBJ1-3, with 12 bases fitting TRBD1. The CDR3 nucleotides read TGTGCCAGCAGCCAAGATCGGGACAGGGGGCCTGGAAACACCATATATTTT. This codes for CASSQDRDRGPGNTIYF.